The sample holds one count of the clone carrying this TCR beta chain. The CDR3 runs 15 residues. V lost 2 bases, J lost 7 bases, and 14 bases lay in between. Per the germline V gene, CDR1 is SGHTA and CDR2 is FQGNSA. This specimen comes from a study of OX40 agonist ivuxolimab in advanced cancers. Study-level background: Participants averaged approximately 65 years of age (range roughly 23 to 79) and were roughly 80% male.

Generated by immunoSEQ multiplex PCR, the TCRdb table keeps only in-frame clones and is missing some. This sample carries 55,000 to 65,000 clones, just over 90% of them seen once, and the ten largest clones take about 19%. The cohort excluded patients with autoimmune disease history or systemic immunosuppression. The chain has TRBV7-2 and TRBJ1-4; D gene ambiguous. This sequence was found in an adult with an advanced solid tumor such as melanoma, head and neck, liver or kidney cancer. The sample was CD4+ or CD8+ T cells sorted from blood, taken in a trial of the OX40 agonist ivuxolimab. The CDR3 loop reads CASSLYESNPEKLFF. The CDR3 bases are TGTGCCAGCAGCTTATATGAATCGAATCCTGAAAAACTGTTTTTT.